A single sample is the source of the 17 T cell receptor beta chains below, sequenced in a study of T-cell memory formation after mild COVID-19. TCRdb recomputed calls from the 5' RACE reads with MiXCR, one row per CDR3 protein. There are about 150,000 distinct CDR3 sequences in the sample; approximately 5.7% occur only once, and about 1.9% lies in the top ten. Sequencing was done on a sample of PBMCs or a T cell subset sorted from them (not recorded which). The receptor set was obtained from an adult woman who had mild COVID-19 (a few samples of this study predate the infection). Cell type and time point are not known.

V is TRBV19 and J is TRBJ1-4; 8 bases fit TRBD1. This CDR3 is built from 13 residues. Germline V gives CDR1 LNHDA, CDR2 SQIVND (reference sequence). V was pared by 8 bases and J by 7 bases, with 6 bases of the junction left unmatched. The chain's CDR3 is CASRTGKSEKLFF. DNA of the CDR3: TGTGCCAGTCGGACAGGGAAGAGTGAAAAACTGTTTTTT.

The genes are TRBV6-5 and TRBJ2-1, with 10 nucleotides matching TRBD1. CDR1 is MNHEY, CDR2 SVGAGI, per germline. The CDR3 covers 15 residues. V lost 5 bases and J lost 4; bases outside the gene matches: 5. This CDR3 reads CASSKDRGEYNEQFF. CDR3 bases: TGTGCCAGCAGTAAGGACAGGGGGGAGTACAATGAGCAGTTCTTC.

This clonotype was seen at least ten times. The rearrangement links TRBV7-9 to TRBJ1-2; TRBD1 is a possible D gene (6 bases). The germline CDR1 and CDR2 sequences are SEHNR and FQNEAQ (reference sequence). The CDR3 sequence is 17 residues long. Trimming stripped 5 bases from V and 1 base from J, with 20 bases between. The CDR3 DNA follows: TGTGCCAGCAGCGGCCGCCAGGGGCGACTTGATAACTATGGCTACACCTTC. As protein: CASSGRQGRLDNYGYTF.

The chain employs TRBV7-6 and TRBJ2-1; TRBD2 aligns across 11 bases. Trimming at V came to 2 bases and at J to 2 bases, leaving 5 bases not matched to a gene. CDR1 SGHVS and CDR2 FNYEAQ come from the germline V gene. This CDR3 has 17 residues. In DNA, the CDR3 is TGTGCCAGCAGCTTACCAGAACTAGCGGGAGCCTACAATGAGCAGTTCTTC. Translated: CASSLPELAGAYNEQFF.

The genes are TRBV5-1 and TRBJ2-7, with 9 bases identical to TRBD1. The CDR3 extends over 15 amino acids. V was clipped by 0 bases and J by 5 bases; unmatched bases: 6. Germline lookup yields CDR1 SGHRS and CDR2 YFSETQ. The CDR3 loop reads CASSLVGTGMDEQYF. The CDR3, as DNA: TGCGCCAGCAGCTTGGTTGGGACAGGGATGGACGAGCAGTACTTC. The entire variable domain, with the rest obtained from reference TRBV5-1 and TRBJ2-7, is as follows: KAGVTQTPRYLIKTRGQQVTLSCSPISGHRSVSWYQQTPGQGLQFLFEYFSETQRNKGNFPGRFSGRQFSNSRSEMNVSTLELGDSALYLCASSLVGTGMDEQYFGPGTRLTVT.

CDR3 sequence reads: CATVQGAGETQYF. CDR3 nucleotides: TGTGCCACCGTCCAAGGGGCGGGAGAGACCCAGTACTTC. The rearrangement links TRBV6-5 to TRBJ2-5; D is tentatively TRBD1 or TRBD2 (5 bases each). The CDR3 consists of 13 residues. Trimming pared 10 bases from V and 4 bases from J, leaving 16 bases between. In germline, CDR1 is MNHEY, CDR2 SVGAGI.

This clonotype was seen only a few times. The chain uses TRBV5-1 and TRBJ2-7; D may correspond to TRBD1 or TRBD2 (5 bases each). Trimming took off 0 bases at V and 2 bases at J, with 12 bases between the two ends. The CDR3 runs 15 residues. The germline V gene has CDR1 SGHRS and CDR2 YFSETQ. DNA of the CDR3: TGCGCCAGCAGCTTGGCCAGGGTGGGGGCCTACGAGCAGTACTTC. Translation gives CASSLARVGAYEQYF. Supplemented by reference TRBV5-1 and TRBJ2-7, the full variable domain reads KAGVTQTPRYLIKTRGQQVTLSCSPISGHRSVSWYQQTPGQGLQFLFEYFSETQRNKGNFPGRFSGRQFSNSRSEMNVSTLELGDSALYLCASSLARVGAYEQYFGPGTRLTVT.

This clonotype was counted many times. This chain joins TRBV7-2 and TRBJ2-3; possibly TRBD2 for D (5 bases). Trimming removed 1 base from V and 5 bases from J, with 7 bases in between. This CDR3 has 13 amino acids. CDR1 is SGHTA and CDR2 is FQGNSA in the germline V gene. In nucleotides, the CDR3 is TGTGCCAGCAGCTTAGGAGGGAGAGATACGCAGTATTTT. Its protein product is CASSLGGRDTQYF.

This clonotype was counted between two and nine times. V gene TRBV5-1 combines with J gene TRBJ2-3; 7 bases align to TRBD2. This CDR3 is 14 amino acids long. The junction had 4 bases not matched to a gene; V was cut back by 4 bases and J by 2 bases. Germline V gene sequence: CDR1 SGHRS, CDR2 YFSETQ. The DNA of the CDR3 is TGCGCCAGCAGCCCCGGGACTACCACAGATACGCAGTATTTT. The encoded protein is CASSPGTTTDTQYF.

In this sample, this clonotype turned up many times. V and J are TRBV7-8 and TRBJ2-1, with 14 positions matching TRBD2. Losses at the gene ends were 5 bases for V and 6 bases for J; bases not matched to a gene: 6. The germline V gene encodes CDR1 SGHVS and CDR2 FQNEAQ. The CDR3 length is 16 residues. The CDR3 coding sequence is TGTGCCAGCAGCCCAGGACTAGCGGGGGGTACCAATGAGCAGTTCTTC. Translating gives CASSPGLAGGTNEQFF.

The chain carries TRBV9 and TRBJ1-4, with D perhaps TRBD1 (5 bases). This CDR3 spans 15 amino acids. V was shortened by 0 bases and J by 8 bases, with 14 bases between the two germline ends. Germline CDR1 and CDR2: SGDLS and YYNGEE. The CDR3 DNA reads as TGTGCCAGCAGCGTAGCAGCAGGGCTGGGCGAAAAACTGTTTTTT. Residues: CASSVAAGLGEKLFF.

This clonotype was seen many times. This sequence joins TRBV3-1 and TRBJ1-2; perhaps TRBD1 as D (5 bases). From germline, CDR1 is LGHDT and CDR2 YNNKEL (reference sequence). CDR3 length: 15 residues. V lost 4 bases, J lost 6 bases, and 18 bases lay in between. The CDR3 DNA reads as TGTGCCAGCAGCCGACAGACGGGGTACTGGCATGGCTACACCTTC. Its protein is CASSRQTGYWHGYTF.

This clonotype was observed many times. The chain links TRBV4-1 to TRBJ1-1; D is undetermined. V lost 0 bases to trimming and J lost 5 bases, with 13 bases between them. The CDR3 is 15 amino acids. Germline CDR1 MGHRA, CDR2 YSYEKL. For the CDR3, the DNA is TGCGCCAGCAGCCAAGATCTCAAGGGATGGACTGAAGCTTTCTTT. Its translation is CASSQDLKGWTEAFF.

This clonotype was recorded at least ten times. This rearrangement joins TRBV7-9 to TRBJ1-6; D is unresolved. The CDR3 is 14 residues long. The germline V gene has CDR1 SEHNR and CDR2 FQNEAQ (reference sequence). Trimming took 1 base from V and 7 from J, leaving 8 bases between them. The CDR3 sequence is CASSLEQVNSPLHF. The CDR3 nucleotides are TGTGCCAGCAGCTTAGAGCAGGTCAATTCACCCCTCCACTTT.

This clonotype has just a few counts. The V call is TRBV7-9, the J call TRBJ1-2; TRBD1 might be the D (5 bases). The V end was cut by 0 bases, the J end by 4 bases, with 12 bases between. CDR1 SEHNR and CDR2 FQNEAQ come from the germline V gene (reference sequence). CDR3 length: 15 residues. The CDR3 loop reads CASSLAEGAGYGYTF. The CDR3, as DNA: TGTGCCAGCAGCTTAGCGGAAGGGGCGGGCTATGGCTACACCTTC. Full variable domain (missing parts from reference TRBV7-9 and TRBJ1-2): DTGVSQNPRHKITKRGQNVTFRCDPISEHNRLYWYRQTLGQGPEFLTYFQNEAQLEKSRLLSDRFSAERPKGSFSTLEIQRTEQGDSAMYLCASSLAEGAGYGYTFGSGTRLTVV.

This clonotype was found a few times. The chain couples TRBV12-3 or TRBV12-4 to TRBJ2-3; 9 nucleotides align to TRBD1. V lost 6 bases to trimming and J lost 2 bases; unmatched junction nucleotides: 9. The CDR3 has 16 amino acids. The CDR3 nucleotides are TGTGCCAGCAGCCCCGGGACAGGGTATTACACAGATACGCAGTATTTT. Protein sequence: CASSPGTGYYTDTQYF.

There are a few counts of this clonotype. CDR3 sequence reads: CASRQPGTLNEKLFF. In DNA form, the CDR3 reads TGTGCCAGCAGGCAACCAGGGACACTTAATGAAAAACTGTTTTTT. This chain links TRBV12-3 or TRBV12-4 with TRBJ1-4, with D possibly being TRBD1 (6 bases). The germline V and J ends were trimmed by 6 bases and 4 bases, with 15 bases remaining between them. The CDR3 contains 15 residues.